The source of this TCR beta chain is a study of blood T cell repertoires in COVID-19. About the research overall: Both acute and convalescent COVID-19 samples were obtained from the United States, Italy and Spain.

This CDR3 has 14 residues. In germline, CDR1 is LNHDA, CDR2 SQIVND (reference sequence). The V gene lost 3 bases and the J gene lost 2 bases, with 8 bases spanning the gap. Individuals drawn from under 30 US areas were roughly 18 to 95 years old. Participants reported their clinical history, and cohort assignment relied on those reports. Assay: immunoSEQ multiplex PCR; the TCRdb copy retains only in-frame clones and omits some. The data hold a few hundred thousand clones, with around 92% observed a single time. This TCR was sampled from a woman between 50 and 59 years old who had been exposed to COVID-19. The chain links TRBV19 to TRBJ2-4; D uncertain. Input material: PBMCs or T cells enriched from blood (not recorded which). The CDR3 nucleotides read TGTGCCAGTAGTATGGCAGGAACCAAAAACATTCAGTACTTC. Protein: CASSMAGTKNIQYF.